This TCR beta chain was obtained from a study of shared clonotypes between healthy human individuals. Study-wide context: The study used three CD4 naive, three CD4 memory, two CD8 naive and one CD8 memory plate per donor.

Sequencing used immunoSEQ multiplex PCR; TCRdb keeps in-frame clones, though not all of them. Among just over 2,000,000 clones, around 95% were seen once, and the ten largest hold 0.13%. From germline, CDR1 is ENHRY and CDR2 SYGVKD. Trimming pared 6 bases from V and 5 bases from J, leaving 10 bases between. There are 13 residues in the CDR3. Notes on this clone: Antigen unknown.

Study outcomes and limitations: Represented genetic and exposure-history diversity was restricted by having few donors.

This receptor was taken from a man younger than 30 in good health. Sequencing input: naive CD4+ T cells sorted from blood. Subset reported: CD45RA+ positively selected. This chain connects TRBV10-3 to TRBJ1-4; no clear D gene. CDR3 DNA: TGTGCCATCAGCCCGACCGTAAATGAAAAACTGTTTTTT. Protein product: CAISPTVNEKLFF.